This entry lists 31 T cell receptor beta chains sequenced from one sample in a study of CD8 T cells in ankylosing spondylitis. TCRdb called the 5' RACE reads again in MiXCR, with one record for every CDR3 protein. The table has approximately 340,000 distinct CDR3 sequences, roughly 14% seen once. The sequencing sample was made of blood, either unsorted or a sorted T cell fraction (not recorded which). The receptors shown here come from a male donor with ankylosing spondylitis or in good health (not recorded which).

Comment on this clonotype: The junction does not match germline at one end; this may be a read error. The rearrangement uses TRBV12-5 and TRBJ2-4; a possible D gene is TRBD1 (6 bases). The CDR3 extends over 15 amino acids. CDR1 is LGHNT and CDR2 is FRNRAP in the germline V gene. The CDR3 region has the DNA TGTGCTAGAGGTTTGGGCACCGCAATAGGGGGCATTCAGTACTTC. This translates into CARGLGTAIGGIQYF.

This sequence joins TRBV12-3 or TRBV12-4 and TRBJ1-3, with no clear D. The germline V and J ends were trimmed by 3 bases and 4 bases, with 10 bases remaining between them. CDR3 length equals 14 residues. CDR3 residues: CASSLVTTGNTIYF. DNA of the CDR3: TGTGCCAGCAGTTTGGTGACGACAGGAAACACCATATATTTT.

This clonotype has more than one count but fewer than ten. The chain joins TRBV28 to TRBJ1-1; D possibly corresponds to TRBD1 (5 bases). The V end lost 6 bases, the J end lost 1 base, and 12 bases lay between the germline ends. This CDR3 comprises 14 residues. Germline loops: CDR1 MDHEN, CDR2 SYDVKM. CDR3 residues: CASSWGDRNTEAFF. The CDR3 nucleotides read TGTGCCAGCAGCTGGGGGGATAGGAACACTGAAGCTTTCTTT. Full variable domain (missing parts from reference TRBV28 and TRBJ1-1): DVKVTQSSRYLVKRTGEKVFLECVQDMDHENMFWYRQDPGLGLRLIYFSYDVKMKEKGDIPEGYSVSREKKERFSLILESASTNQTSMYLCASSWGDRNTEAFFGQGTRLTVV.

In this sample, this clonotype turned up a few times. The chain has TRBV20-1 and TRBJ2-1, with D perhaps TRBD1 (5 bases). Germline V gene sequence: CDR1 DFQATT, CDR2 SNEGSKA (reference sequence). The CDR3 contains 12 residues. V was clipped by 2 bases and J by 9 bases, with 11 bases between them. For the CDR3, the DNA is TGCAGTGCTAGACCTCACAGGACTGAGCAGTTCTTC. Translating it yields CSARPHRTEQFF.

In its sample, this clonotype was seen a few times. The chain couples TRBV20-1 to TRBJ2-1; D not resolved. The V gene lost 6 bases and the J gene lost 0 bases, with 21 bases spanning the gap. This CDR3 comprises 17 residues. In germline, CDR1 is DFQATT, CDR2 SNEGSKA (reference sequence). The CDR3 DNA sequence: TGCAGTGCCTTCGGTCCCATTCTTTCTTTCTCCTACAATGAGCAGTTCTTC. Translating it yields CSAFGPILSFSYNEQFF.

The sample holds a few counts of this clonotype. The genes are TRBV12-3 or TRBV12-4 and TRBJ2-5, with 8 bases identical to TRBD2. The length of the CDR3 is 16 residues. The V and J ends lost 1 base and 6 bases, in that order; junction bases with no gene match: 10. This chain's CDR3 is CASSLVVGRAGKTQYF. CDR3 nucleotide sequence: TGTGCCAGCAGTTTAGTGGTCGGGAGGGCCGGGAAGACCCAGTACTTC.

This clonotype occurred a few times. CDR3 amino acids: CASSLSSSGATGELFF. The CDR3 DNA is TGTGCCAGTAGTCTTTCTTCTAGCGGAGCAACCGGGGAGCTGTTTTTT. The chain joins TRBV19 to TRBJ2-2; 7 positions agree with TRBD2. Germline V CDR1 and CDR2: LNHDA, SQIVND (reference sequence). The V gene end was trimmed by 5 bases and the J gene end by 5 bases; junction bases not matched to a gene: 11. This CDR3 is built from 16 residues.

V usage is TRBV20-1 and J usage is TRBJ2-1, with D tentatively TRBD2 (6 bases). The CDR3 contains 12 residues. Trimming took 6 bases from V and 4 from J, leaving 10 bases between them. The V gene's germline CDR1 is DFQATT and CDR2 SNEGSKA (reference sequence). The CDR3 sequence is CSAVGTYNEQFF. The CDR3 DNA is TGCAGTGCGGTCGGGACTTACAATGAGCAGTTCTTC.

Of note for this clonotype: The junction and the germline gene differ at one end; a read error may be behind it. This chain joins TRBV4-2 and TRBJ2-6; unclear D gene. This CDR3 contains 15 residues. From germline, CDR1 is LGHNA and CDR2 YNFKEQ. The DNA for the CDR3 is TGTGCCAGCGGCCAAGATTACTCTGGGGCCAACGTCCTGACTTTC. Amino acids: CASGQDYSGANVLTF.

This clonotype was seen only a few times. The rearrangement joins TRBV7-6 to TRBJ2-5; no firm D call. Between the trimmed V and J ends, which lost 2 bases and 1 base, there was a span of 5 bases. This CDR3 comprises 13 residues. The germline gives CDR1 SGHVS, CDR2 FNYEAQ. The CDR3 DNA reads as TGTGCCAGCAGCTTACAGCGCCAAGAGACCCAGTACTTC. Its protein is CASSLQRQETQYF.

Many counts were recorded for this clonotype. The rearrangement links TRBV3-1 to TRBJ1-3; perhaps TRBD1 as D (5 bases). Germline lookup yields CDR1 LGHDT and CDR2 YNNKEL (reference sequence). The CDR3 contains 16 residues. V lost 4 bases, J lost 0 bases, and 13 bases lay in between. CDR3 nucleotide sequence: TGTGCCAGCAGCCCCATTGGGGGGAACTCTGGAAACACCATATATTTT. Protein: CASSPIGGNSGNTIYF.

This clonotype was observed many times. The CDR3 bases are TGTGCCAGCAGTTTAGGGGACAGTAGGTATCAGGAGCAGTTCTTC. Its translation is CASSLGDSRYQEQFF. J is TRBJ2-1 and V is TRBV12-3 or TRBV12-4, with 7 bases lining up with TRBD1. The ends lost 1 base at V and 10 bases at J; junction bases unmatched: 10. The CDR3 totals 15 residues.

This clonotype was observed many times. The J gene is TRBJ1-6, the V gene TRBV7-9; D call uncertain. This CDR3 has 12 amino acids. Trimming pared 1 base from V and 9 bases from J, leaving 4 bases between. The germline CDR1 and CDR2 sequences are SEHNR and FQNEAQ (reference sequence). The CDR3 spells CASSLESSPLHF. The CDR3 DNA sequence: TGTGCCAGCAGCTTAGAGAGTTCACCCCTCCACTTT.

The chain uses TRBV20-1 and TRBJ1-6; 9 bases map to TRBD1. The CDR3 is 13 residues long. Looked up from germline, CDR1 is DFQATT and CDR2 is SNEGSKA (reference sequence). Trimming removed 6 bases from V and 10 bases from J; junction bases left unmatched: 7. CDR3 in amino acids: CSADRDRDSPLHF. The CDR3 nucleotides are TGCAGTGCGGACCGGGACAGGGACTCACCCCTCCACTTT.

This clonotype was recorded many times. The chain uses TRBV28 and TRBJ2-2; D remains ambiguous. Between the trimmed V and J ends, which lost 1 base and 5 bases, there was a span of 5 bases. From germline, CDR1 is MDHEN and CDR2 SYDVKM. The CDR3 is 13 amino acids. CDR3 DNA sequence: TGTGCCAGCAGTTTATTGCAGACCGGGGAGCTGTTTTTT. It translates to CASSLLQTGELFF.

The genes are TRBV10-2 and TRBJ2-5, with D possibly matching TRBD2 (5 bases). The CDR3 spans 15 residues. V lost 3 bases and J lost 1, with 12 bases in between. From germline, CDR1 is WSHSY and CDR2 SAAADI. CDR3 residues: CASSEVLAVQETQYF. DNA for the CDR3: TGCGCCAGCAGTGAAGTCCTAGCCGTCCAAGAGACCCAGTACTTC.

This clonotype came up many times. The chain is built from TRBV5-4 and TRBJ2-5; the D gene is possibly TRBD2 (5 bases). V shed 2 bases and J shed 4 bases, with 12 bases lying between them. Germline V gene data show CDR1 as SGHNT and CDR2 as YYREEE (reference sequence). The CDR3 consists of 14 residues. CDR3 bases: TGTGCCAGCAGCTTTACAGAGGGAGCAGAGACCCAGTACTTC. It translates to CASSFTEGAETQYF.

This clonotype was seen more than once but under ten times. CDR3 bases: TGCAGTGCTAGAAGTGACAGGGGCAATCAGCCCCAGCATTTT. Residues: CSARSDRGNQPQHF. The V and J genes are TRBV20-1 and TRBJ1-5; 7 bases agree with TRBD1. The CDR3 loop spans 14 amino acids. V trimming: 2 bases; J trimming: 2 bases; junction bases outside the gene matches: 3. The germline V gene encodes CDR1 DFQATT and CDR2 SNEGSKA (reference sequence).

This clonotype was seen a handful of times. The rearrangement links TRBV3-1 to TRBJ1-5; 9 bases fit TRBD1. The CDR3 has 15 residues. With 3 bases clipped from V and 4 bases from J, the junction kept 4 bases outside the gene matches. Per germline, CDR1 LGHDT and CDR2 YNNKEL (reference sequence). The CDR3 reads CASSQGTGYNQPQHF. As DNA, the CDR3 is TGTGCCAGCAGCCAGGGGACAGGGTATAATCAGCCCCAGCATTTT.

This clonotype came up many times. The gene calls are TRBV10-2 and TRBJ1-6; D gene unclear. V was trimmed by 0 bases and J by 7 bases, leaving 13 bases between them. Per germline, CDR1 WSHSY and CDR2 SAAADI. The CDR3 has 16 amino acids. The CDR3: CASSESRSYLNSPLHF. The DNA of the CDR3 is TGCGCCAGCAGTGAGTCTCGGAGCTACCTGAATTCACCCCTCCACTTT.

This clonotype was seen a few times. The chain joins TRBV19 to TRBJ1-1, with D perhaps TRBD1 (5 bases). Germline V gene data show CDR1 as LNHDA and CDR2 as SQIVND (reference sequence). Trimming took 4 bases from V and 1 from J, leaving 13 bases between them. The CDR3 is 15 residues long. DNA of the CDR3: TGTGCCAGTAGTAGAACCTCTACAGGGAACACTGAAGCTTTCTTT. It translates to CASSRTSTGNTEAFF.

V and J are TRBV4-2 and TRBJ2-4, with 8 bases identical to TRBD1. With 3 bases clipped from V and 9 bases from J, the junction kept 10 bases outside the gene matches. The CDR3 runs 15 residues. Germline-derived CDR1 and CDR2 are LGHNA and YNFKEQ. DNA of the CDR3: TGTGCCAGCAGCCAGGATCCAGGGGGCAGGGGCATTCAGTACTTC. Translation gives CASSQDPGGRGIQYF.

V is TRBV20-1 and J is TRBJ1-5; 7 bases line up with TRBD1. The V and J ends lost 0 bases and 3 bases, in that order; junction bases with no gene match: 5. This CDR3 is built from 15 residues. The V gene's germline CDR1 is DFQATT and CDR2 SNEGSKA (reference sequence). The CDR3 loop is CSARDSTGFNQPQHF. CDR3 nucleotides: TGCAGTGCTAGAGATTCGACAGGGTTCAATCAGCCCCAGCATTTT.

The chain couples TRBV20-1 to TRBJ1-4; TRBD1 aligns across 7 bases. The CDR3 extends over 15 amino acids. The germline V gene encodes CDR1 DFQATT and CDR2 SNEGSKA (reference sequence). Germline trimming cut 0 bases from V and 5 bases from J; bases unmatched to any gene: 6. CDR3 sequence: CSAREGGTANEKLFF. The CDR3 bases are TGCAGTGCTAGAGAAGGGGGGACAGCAAATGAAAAACTGTTTTTT.

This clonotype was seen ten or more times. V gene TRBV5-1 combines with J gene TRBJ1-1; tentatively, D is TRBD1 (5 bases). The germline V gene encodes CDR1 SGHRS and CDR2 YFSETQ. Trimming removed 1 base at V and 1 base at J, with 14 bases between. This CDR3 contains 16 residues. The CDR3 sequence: CASSLSAGSENTEAFF. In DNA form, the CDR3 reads TGCGCCAGCAGCTTGTCGGCAGGGTCTGAGAACACTGAAGCTTTCTTT.

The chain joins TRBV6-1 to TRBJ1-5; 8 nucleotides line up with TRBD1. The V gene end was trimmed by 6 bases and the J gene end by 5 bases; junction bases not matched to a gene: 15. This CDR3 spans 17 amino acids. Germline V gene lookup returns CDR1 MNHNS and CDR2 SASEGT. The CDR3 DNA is TGTGCCAGCAGACAAGGGGCCGGGACAGGAACGTATCAGCCCCAGCATTTT. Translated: CASRQGAGTGTYQPQHF.

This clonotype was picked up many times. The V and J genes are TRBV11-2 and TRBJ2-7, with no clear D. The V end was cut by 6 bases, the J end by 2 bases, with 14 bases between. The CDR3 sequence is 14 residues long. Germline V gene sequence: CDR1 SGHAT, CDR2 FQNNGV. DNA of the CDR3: TGTGCCAGCAGTCACCTCGGGCAGGCCTACGAGCAGTACTTC. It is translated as CASSHLGQAYEQYF.

CDR3 protein: CASSSGGPDTQYF. CDR3 sequence (DNA): TGTGCCAGCAGCTCAGGGGGCCCAGATACGCAGTATTTT. The rearrangement uses TRBV7-6 and TRBJ2-3; TRBD1 aligns across 8 bases. From germline, CDR1 is SGHVS and CDR2 FNYEAQ. Trimming took 4 bases from V and 4 from J; bases not matched to a gene: 1. The length of the CDR3 is 13 residues.

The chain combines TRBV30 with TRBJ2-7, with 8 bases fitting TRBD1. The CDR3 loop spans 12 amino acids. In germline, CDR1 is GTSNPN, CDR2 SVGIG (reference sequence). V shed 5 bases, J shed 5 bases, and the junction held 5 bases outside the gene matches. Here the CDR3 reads CAWGQGSDEQYF. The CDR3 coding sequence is TGTGCCTGGGGACAGGGCTCGGACGAGCAGTACTTC.

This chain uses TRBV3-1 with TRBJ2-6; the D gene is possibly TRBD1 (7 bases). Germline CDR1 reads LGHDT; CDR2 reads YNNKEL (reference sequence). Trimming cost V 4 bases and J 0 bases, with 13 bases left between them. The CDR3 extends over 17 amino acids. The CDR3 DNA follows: TGTGCCAGCAGCCGAGGCGGGACAGCCTCTGGGGCCAACGTCCTGACTTTC. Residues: CASSRGGTASGANVLTF.

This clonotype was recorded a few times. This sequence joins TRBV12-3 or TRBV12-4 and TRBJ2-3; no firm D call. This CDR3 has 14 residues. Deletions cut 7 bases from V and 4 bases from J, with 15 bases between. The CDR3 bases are TGTGCCAGCACCGAATGGGCGAGCGCAGATACGCAGTATTTT. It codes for CASTEWASADTQYF.